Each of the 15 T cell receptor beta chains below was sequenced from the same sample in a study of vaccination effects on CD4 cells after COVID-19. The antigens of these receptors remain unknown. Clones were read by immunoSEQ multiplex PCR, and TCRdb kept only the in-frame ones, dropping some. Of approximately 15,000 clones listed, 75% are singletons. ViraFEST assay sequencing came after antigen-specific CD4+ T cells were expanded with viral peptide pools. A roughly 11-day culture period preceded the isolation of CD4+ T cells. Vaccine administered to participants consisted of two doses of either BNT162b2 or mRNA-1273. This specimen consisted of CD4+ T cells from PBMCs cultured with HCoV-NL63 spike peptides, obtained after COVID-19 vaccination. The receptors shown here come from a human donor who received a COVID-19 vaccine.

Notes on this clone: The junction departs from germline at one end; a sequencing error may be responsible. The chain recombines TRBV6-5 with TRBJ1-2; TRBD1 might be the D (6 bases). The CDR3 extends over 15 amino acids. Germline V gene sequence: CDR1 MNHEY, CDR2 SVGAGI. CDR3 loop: CANSYQDQGNYGYTF. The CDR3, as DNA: TGTGCCAACAGTTACCAAGATCAGGGGAACTATGGCTACACCTTC.

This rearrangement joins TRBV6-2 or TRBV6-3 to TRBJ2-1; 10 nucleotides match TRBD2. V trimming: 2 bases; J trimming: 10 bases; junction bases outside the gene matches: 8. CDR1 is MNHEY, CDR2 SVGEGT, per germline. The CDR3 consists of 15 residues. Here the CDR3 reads CASSYGGSGGTEQFF. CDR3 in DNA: TGTGCCAGCAGTTACGGAGGTAGCGGGGGGACCGAGCAGTTCTTC.

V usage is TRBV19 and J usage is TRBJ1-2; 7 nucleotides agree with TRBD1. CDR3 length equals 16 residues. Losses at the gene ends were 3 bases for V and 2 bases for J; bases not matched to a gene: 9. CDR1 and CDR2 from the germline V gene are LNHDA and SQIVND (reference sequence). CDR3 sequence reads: CASSIRQGGLNYGYTF. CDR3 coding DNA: TGTGCCAGTAGTATCCGCCAGGGGGGTTTAAACTATGGCTACACCTTC.

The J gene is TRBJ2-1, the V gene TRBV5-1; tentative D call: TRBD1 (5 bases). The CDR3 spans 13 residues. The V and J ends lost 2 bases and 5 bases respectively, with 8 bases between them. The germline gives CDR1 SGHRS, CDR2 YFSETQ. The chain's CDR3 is CASSLGRDNEQFF. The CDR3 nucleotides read TGCGCCAGCAGCTTAGGCAGGGACAATGAGCAGTTCTTC.

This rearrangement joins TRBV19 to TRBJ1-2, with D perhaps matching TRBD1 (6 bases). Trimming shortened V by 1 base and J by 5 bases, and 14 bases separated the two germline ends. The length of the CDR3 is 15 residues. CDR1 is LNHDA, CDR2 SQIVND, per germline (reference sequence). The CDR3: CASSIGIGQPYGYTF. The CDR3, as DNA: TGTGCCAGTAGTATAGGAATCGGACAGCCTTATGGCTACACCTTC.

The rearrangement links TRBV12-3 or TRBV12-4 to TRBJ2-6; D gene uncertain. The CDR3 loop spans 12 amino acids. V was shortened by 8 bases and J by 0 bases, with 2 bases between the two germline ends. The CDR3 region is CASASGANVLTF. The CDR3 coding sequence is TGTGCCAGCGCCTCTGGGGCCAACGTCCTGACTTTC.

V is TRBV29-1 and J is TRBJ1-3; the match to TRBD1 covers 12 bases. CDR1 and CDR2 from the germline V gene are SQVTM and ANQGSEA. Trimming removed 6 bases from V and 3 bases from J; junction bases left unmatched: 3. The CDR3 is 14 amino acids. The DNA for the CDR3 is TGCAGCGTGGGGACAGGGGGCTTTGGAAACACCATATATTTT. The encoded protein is CSVGTGGFGNTIYF.

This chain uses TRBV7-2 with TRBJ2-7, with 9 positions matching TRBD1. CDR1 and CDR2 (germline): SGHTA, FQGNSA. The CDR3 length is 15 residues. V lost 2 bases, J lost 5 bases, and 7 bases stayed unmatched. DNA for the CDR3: TGTGCCAGCAGCTTATCGGGACAGGGAACCAACGAGCAGTACTTC. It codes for CASSLSGQGTNEQYF.

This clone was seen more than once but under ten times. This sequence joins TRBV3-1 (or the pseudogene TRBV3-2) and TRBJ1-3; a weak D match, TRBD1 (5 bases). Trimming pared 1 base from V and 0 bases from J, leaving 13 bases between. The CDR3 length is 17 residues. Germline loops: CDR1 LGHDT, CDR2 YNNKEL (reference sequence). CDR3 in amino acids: CASSQVGGWFSGNTIYF. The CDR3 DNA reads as TGTGCCAGCAGCCAAGTGGGGGGGTGGTTCTCTGGAAACACCATATATTTT.

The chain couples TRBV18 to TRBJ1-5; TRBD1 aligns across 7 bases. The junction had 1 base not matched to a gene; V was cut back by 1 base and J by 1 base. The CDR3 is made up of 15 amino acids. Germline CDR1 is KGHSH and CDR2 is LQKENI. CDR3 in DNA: TGTGCCAGCTCACCACTACAGGGGAGCAATCAGCCCCAGCATTTT. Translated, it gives CASSPLQGSNQPQHF.

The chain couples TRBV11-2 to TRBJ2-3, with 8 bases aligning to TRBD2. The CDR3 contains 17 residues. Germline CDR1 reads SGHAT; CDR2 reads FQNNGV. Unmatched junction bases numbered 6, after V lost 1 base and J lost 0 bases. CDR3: CASSLAPASGSTDTQYF. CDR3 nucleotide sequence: TGTGCCAGCAGCTTAGCGCCGGCTAGCGGGAGCACAGATACGCAGTATTTT.

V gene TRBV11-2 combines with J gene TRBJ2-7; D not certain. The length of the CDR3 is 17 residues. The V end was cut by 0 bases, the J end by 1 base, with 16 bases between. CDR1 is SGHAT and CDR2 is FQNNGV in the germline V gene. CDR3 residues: CASSLDPRAVWSYEQYF. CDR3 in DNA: TGTGCCAGCAGCTTAGACCCCCGGGCGGTGTGGTCCTACGAGCAGTACTTC.

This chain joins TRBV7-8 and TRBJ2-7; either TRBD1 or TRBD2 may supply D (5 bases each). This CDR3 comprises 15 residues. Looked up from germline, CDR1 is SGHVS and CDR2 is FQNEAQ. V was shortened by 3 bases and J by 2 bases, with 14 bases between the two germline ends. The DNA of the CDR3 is TGTGCCAGCAGCTTGGGACGGACCGATACCTACGAGCAGTACTTC. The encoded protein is CASSLGRTDTYEQYF.

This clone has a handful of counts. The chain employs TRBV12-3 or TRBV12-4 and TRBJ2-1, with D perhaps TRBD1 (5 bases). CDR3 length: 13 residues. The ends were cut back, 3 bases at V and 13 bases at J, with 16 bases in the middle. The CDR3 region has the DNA TGTGCCAGCAGTTTCGGTGTGGAACAGGTCCAGTTCTTC. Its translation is CASSFGVEQVQFF.

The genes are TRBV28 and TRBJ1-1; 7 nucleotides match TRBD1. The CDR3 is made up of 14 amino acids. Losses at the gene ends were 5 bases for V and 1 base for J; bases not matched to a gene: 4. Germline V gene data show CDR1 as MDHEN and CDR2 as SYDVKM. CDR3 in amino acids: CASSPGQPNTEAFF. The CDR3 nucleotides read TGTGCCAGCAGTCCGGGACAGCCGAACACTGAAGCTTTCTTT.